The clone carrying this TCR beta chain was detected only once. The antigen is not known. Clones were read by immunoSEQ multiplex PCR, and TCRdb kept only the in-frame ones, dropping some. The table lists more than 85,000 clones, about 90% of them singletons. Time point noted: after dendritic cell vaccination, including at tumor progression/relapse. The data were obtained in a study of glioma-infiltrating T cells after dendritic cell vaccination. Study-level information: Three intradermal dendritic cell vaccine injections were given every two weeks.

The CDR3 sequence is 12 residues long. CDR1 and CDR2 from the germline V gene are SQVTM and ANQGSEA. Trimming cost V 4 bases and J 1 base; bases outside gene matches: 1. Whole-study findings and limits: Higher TCR clonality did not directly relate to longer survival.

Sequenced material: blood, taken after dendritic cell vaccination. J is TRBJ2-7 and V is TRBV29-1; 7 nucleotides line up with TRBD1. The sequence derives from a human donor with glioblastoma. CDR3 residues: CSVVDRSYEQYF. For the CDR3, the DNA is TGCAGCGTTGTGGACAGGTCCTACGAGCAGTACTTC.